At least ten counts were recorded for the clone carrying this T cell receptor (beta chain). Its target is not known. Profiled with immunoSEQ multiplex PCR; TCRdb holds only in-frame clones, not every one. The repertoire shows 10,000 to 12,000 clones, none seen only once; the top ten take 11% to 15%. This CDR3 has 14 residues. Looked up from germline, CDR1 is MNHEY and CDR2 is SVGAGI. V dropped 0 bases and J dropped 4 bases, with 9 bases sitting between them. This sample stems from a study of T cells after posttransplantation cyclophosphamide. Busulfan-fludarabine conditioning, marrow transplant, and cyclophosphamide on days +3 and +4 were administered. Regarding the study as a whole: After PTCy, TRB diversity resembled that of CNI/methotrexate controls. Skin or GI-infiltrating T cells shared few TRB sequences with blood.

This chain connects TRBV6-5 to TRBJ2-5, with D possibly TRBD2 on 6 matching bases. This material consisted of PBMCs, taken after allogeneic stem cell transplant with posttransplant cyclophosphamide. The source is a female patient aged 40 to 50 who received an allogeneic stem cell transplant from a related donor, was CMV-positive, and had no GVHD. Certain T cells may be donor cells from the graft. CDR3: CASSYSRGTETQYF. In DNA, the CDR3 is TGTGCCAGCAGTTACTCTCGGGGGACAGAGACCCAGTACTTC.